This T cell receptor (beta chain) was sequenced in a study of PD-L1 blockade in urothelial cancer. Turning to the study itself: Blood was tested 3 weeks (second dose) and 6 weeks into treatment. Peripheral blood specimens exhibited a median yield of roughly 140,000 T cells.

With respect to this clone: The antigen remains unidentified.

Whole-study results and caveats: Larger 3-week expansion of tumor-associated blood clones was seen in durable-benefit patients. A pretreatment blood TCR clonality that fell below the median predicted better progression-free and overall survival.

Time point specified: peripheral blood 6 weeks after treatment start. Sequencing was performed with immunoSEQ multiplex PCR; in TCRdb, only in-frame clones are kept and a portion is missing. Among about 45,000 clones listed, roughly four fifths were seen once. CDR3 size: 15 residues. The trim removed 5 bases at V and 0 bases at J, leaving 7 bases unmatched. The V gene's germline CDR1 is MNHEY and CDR2 SMNVEV (reference sequence). The genes are TRBV27 and TRBJ2-7, with 7 bases aligning to TRBD2. The clonotype was recovered from a man in his 60s with urothelial cancer. Sequencing used PBMCs, obtained around atezolizumab (anti-PD-L1) treatment. CDR3 region: CASSPGLADSYEQYF. The CDR3 DNA follows: TGTGCCAGCAGTCCGGGGCTAGCGGACTCCTACGAGCAGTACTTC.